A single sample is the source of the 20 T cell receptor beta chains below, sequenced in a study of cytomegalovirus exposure and HLA in healthy donors. It was with 60 Vbeta and 13 Jbeta primers that the PCR ran. Only in-frame clones appear in the TCRdb table, and some are missing; sequencing was by immunoSEQ multiplex PCR. Seen here are 70,000 to 80,000 clones, roughly four fifths observed once, and the top ten hold 1.9%. Sample: PBMCs. The receptors stem from a young man in good health and CMV-seronegative.

The chain recombines TRBV5-1 with TRBJ1-4; D is undetermined. Per the germline V gene, CDR1 is SGHRS and CDR2 is YFSETQ. V shed 0 bases and J shed 5 bases, with 8 bases lying between them. The CDR3 runs 14 residues. The CDR3, as DNA: TGCGCCAGCAGCTTGGCGGGAATAAATGAAAAACTGTTTTTT. It translates to CASSLAGINEKLFF.

The J gene is TRBJ2-1, the V gene TRBV5-1; maybe TRBD1 (6 bases). Looked up from germline, CDR1 is SGHRS and CDR2 is YFSETQ. Trimming stripped 0 bases from V and 4 bases from J, with 8 bases between. The CDR3 has 14 amino acids. The DNA for the CDR3 is TGCGCCAGCAGCTTGGGGGACATATACAATGAGCAGTTCTTC. It specifies CASSLGDIYNEQFF.

This clone was recorded a few times. This chain uses TRBV30 with TRBJ1-2, with 8 positions matching TRBD1. The CDR3 loop spans 12 amino acids. Germline lookup yields CDR1 GTSNPN and CDR2 SVGIG (reference sequence). V gave up 5 bases and J gave up 5 bases; unmatched junction bases: 4. CDR3 coding DNA: TGTGCCTGGCAGGGGGCAGCATATGGCTACACCTTC. Amino acids: CAWQGAAYGYTF.

This clone was counted a single time. The chain carries TRBV5-1 and TRBJ2-1; the D is unclear. The CDR3 contains 14 residues. Germline V gene data show CDR1 as SGHRS and CDR2 as YFSETQ. Trimming left V 3 bases short and J 9 bases short, with 16 bases between. The CDR3 spells CASSSRSPSGEQFF. As DNA, the CDR3 is TGCGCCAGCAGCTCCCGGAGTCCCTCCGGTGAGCAGTTCTTC.

The rearrangement joins TRBV4-1 to TRBJ1-2; perhaps TRBD1 as D (6 bases). Germline V CDR1 and CDR2: MGHRA, YSYEKL. The V end lost 3 bases, the J end lost 0 bases, and 14 bases lay between the germline ends. The length of the CDR3 is 16 residues. CDR3 loop: CASSQTQDRTNYGYTF. The CDR3, as DNA: TGCGCCAGCAGCCAGACTCAGGACAGAACTAACTATGGCTACACCTTC.

The V gene is TRBV28, the J gene TRBJ1-5; possibly TRBD1 for D (5 bases). Germline V CDR1 and CDR2: MDHEN, SYDVKM. The CDR3 totals 15 residues. V lost 10 bases and J lost 2, with 18 bases in between. The CDR3 DNA is TGTGCCACCCGGTCGGGGGGAGTAGGCAATCAGCCCCAGCATTTT. Translating gives CATRSGGVGNQPQHF.

Concerning this clone: Its ends do not fully match the called genes, so a read error is possible. The rearrangement uses TRBV19 and TRBJ1-1; 7 bases match TRBD1. CDR3 size: 18 residues. CDR1 and CDR2 from the germline V gene are LNHDA and SQIVND (reference sequence). As DNA, the CDR3 is TGTGCCACTAGTATAGGTCTCCGACAGGGAACCGTGCACACTGAAGCTTTCTTT. Encoded protein: CATSIGLRQGTVHTEAFF. The full variable domain, with the rest looked up from reference TRBV19 and TRBJ1-1, is DGGITQSPKYLFRKEGQNVTLSCEQNLNHDAMYWYRQDPGQGLRLIYYSQIVNDFQKGDIAEGYSVSREKKESFPLTVTSAQKNPTAFYLCATSIGLRQGTVHTEAFFGQGTRLTVV.

This chain joins TRBV5-4 and TRBJ2-1; 7 bases are shared with TRBD1. The CDR3 totals 16 residues. Trimming at V came to 1 base and at J to 3 bases, leaving 7 bases not matched to a gene. Per the germline V gene, CDR1 is SGHNT and CDR2 is YYREEE (reference sequence). CDR3 region: CASSLTYRGDYNEQFF. The DNA for the CDR3 is TGTGCCAGCAGCTTGACGTACAGGGGCGACTACAATGAGCAGTTCTTC. Full variable domain (outside the CDR3, taken from reference TRBV5-4 and TRBJ2-1): ETGVTQSPTHLIKTRGQQVTLRCSSQSGHNTVSWYQQALGQGPQFIFQYYREEENGRGNFPPRFSGLQFPNYSSELNVNALELDDSALYLCASSLTYRGDYNEQFFGPGTRLTVL.

The chain combines TRBV6-5 with TRBJ1-5; weak D call: TRBD1 (6 bases). V shed 6 bases and J shed 4 bases, with 10 bases lying between them. The CDR3 is made up of 13 amino acids. Germline assignment: CDR1 MNHEY and CDR2 SVGAGI. The CDR3 sequence is CASRGGQNQPQHF. CDR3 bases: TGTGCCAGCAGGGGGGGGCAGAATCAGCCCCAGCATTTT.

The rearrangement joins TRBV7-6 to TRBJ2-2; 10 positions agree with TRBD2. This CDR3 comprises 16 residues. J was trimmed by 4 bases and V by 1 base; bases with no gene match: 3. The germline V gene encodes CDR1 SGHVS and CDR2 FNYEAQ. This CDR3 is CASSLGSGGTTGELFF. The DNA of the CDR3 is TGTGCCAGCAGCTTAGGTAGCGGGGGGACCACCGGGGAGCTGTTTTTT.

The V and J genes are TRBV6-5 and TRBJ1-4, with 9 bases matching TRBD1. Germline assignment: CDR1 MNHEY and CDR2 SVGAGI. V lost 1 base and J lost 5; bases outside the gene matches: 2. The CDR3 runs to 15 residues. The CDR3 DNA is TGTGCCAGCAGTTACTTAGGGACAGGGAATGAAAAACTGTTTTTT. Residues: CASSYLGTGNEKLFF.

This clone showed up just once. The chain employs TRBV19 and TRBJ2-1; the match to TRBD2 covers 7 bases. V shed 2 bases and J 5 bases; nucleotides not matched to a gene: 6. CDR1 is LNHDA, CDR2 SQIVND, per germline (reference sequence). This CDR3 comprises 15 residues. In nucleotides, the CDR3 is TGTGCCAGTAGTATAATCCTAGCGGTAAACAATGAGCAGTTCTTC. It codes for CASSIILAVNNEQFF.

This clone was observed a few times. V usage is TRBV19 and J usage is TRBJ2-5; D perhaps matches TRBD1 (6 bases). V lost 7 bases and J 3 bases, leaving 12 bases between the germline ends. Germline V gene data show CDR1 as LNHDA and CDR2 as SQIVND (reference sequence). The CDR3 has 13 amino acids. The CDR3 loop is CASIWTEKETQYF. The CDR3 coding sequence is TGTGCCAGTATTTGGACAGAGAAAGAGACCCAGTACTTC.

V usage is TRBV5-6 and J usage is TRBJ2-5; TRBD2 is a possible D gene (7 bases). Germline V gene sequence: CDR1 SGHDT, CDR2 YYEEEE. V lost 5 bases, J lost 5 bases, and 19 bases lay in between. The CDR3 contains 15 residues. The CDR3 DNA reads as TGTGCCAGCAGTTATGCGGGGGCGCGGAGGGAGACCCAGTACTTC. Amino acids: CASSYAGARRETQYF.

The chain employs TRBV7-9 and TRBJ2-1, with a weak D call TRBD2 (7 bases). Trimming stripped 5 bases from V and 2 bases from J, with 22 bases between. CDR1 and CDR2 from the germline V gene are SEHNR and FQNEAQ (reference sequence). This CDR3 spans 18 amino acids. The CDR3 region has the DNA TGTGCCAGCAGCGTTACCCCGGGGCGGGGGCCAGCCTACAATGAGCAGTTCTTC. Amino acid sequence: CASSVTPGRGPAYNEQFF.

The rearrangement joins TRBV7-2 to TRBJ2-3; possible D gene TRBD2, 7 bases. Germline values: CDR1 SGHTA, CDR2 FQGNSA. This CDR3 has 15 residues. V gave up 6 bases and J gave up 3 bases, with 16 bases separating them. The CDR3 spells CASRPIGGRTDTQYF. The CDR3 bases are TGTGCCAGCAGACCAATCGGGGGGCGAACAGATACGCAGTATTTT.

The CDR3 region is CASSSTDSEKLFF. CDR3 DNA: TGTGCCAGCAGTTCAACGGACAGTGAAAAACTGTTTTTT. This chain joins TRBV28 and TRBJ1-4; D may be TRBD1 (6 bases). V lost 4 bases and J 7 bases, leaving 10 bases between the germline ends. CDR1 is MDHEN and CDR2 is SYDVKM in the germline V gene. This CDR3 has 13 residues.

V usage is TRBV19 and J usage is TRBJ2-7; 8 bases line up with TRBD1. The V gene's germline CDR1 is LNHDA and CDR2 SQIVND (reference sequence). J was trimmed by 2 bases and V by 4 bases; bases with no gene match: 7. The CDR3 spans 15 residues. CDR3 nucleotide sequence: TGTGCCAGTAGTAACCCGGGACAGGCGACCTACGAGCAGTACTTC. The encoded protein is CASSNPGQATYEQYF.

The chain joins TRBV4-2 to TRBJ1-2, with 10 bases identical to TRBD1. Germline lookup yields CDR1 LGHNA and CDR2 YNFKEQ. The CDR3 contains 17 residues. J lost 4 bases, V lost 1 base, and 9 bases had no gene match. In DNA form, the CDR3 reads TGTGCCAGCAGCCAAGTTGGGGGACAGGGGTTTGGCTATGGCTACACCTTC. Translated: CASSQVGGQGFGYGYTF.

As concerns this clone: Compared with germline, one end of the junction differs, possibly owing to a read error. The chain couples TRBV19 to TRBJ1-5; 8 bases map to TRBD1. Germline CDR1 reads LNHDA; CDR2 reads SQIVND (reference sequence). The CDR3 length is 18 residues. The CDR3 here is CATSSWAGGASVYQPQHF. CDR3 DNA: TGTGCCACTAGTTCATGGGCAGGGGGCGCATCCGTCTATCAGCCCCAGCATTTT.